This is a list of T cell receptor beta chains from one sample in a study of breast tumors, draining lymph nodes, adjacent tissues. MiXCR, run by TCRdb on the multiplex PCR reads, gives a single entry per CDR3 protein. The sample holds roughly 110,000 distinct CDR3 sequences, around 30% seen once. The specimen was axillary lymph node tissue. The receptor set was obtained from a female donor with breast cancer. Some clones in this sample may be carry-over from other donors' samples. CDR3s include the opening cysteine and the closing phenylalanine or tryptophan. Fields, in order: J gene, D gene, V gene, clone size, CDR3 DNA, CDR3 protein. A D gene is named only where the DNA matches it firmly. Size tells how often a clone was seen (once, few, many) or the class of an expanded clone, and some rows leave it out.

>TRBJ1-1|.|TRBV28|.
TGTGCCAGCAGTTCGGACTTGGGGAACACTGAAGCTTTCTTT
CASSSDLGNTEAFF
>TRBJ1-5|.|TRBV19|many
TGTGCCAGTAGTAAGTCGTCTCTTGGGTCCCAGCATTTT
CASSKSSLGSQHF
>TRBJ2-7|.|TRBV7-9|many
TGTGCCAGCAGCTTCGGACTGGACGAGCAGTACTTC
CASSFGLDEQYF
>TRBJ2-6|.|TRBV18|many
TGTGCCAGCTTGACCTCTGGGGCCAACGTCCTGACTTTC
CASLTSGANVLTF
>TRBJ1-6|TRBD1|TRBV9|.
TGTGCCAGCAGTGCTCTATGGACAGGGGATAATTCACCCCTCCACTTT
CASSALWTGDNSPLHF
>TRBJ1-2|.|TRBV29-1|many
TGCAGCGTTGATCCCGACAATCGCTACACCTTC
CSVDPDNRYTF
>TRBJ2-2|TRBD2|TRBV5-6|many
TGTGCCAGCAGCGGAATCGTGACTAGCGGGGATGACACCGGGGAGCTGTTTTTT
CASSGIVTSGDDTGELFF
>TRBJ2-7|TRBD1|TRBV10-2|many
TGCGCCAGCAGTCGACAGGGTTATTCCTACGAGCAGTACTTC
CASSRQGYSYEQYF
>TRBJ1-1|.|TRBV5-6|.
TGTGCCAGCAGCCGGACAGTTAACACTGAAGCTTCCTTT
CASSRTVNTEASF
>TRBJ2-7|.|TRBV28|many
TGTGCCAGCAGTTTGCCCCCCCGCTACGAGCAGTACTTC
CASSLPPRYEQYF
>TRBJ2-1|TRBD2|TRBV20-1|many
TGCAGTGCTAGACTAGTACTAGCGGGGGTTGGCTCCTACAATGAGCAGTTCTTC
CSARLVLAGVGSYNEQFF
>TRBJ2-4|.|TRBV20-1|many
TGCAGTGCCGAAACACGGGCCAAAAACATTCAGTACTTC
CSAETRAKNIQYF
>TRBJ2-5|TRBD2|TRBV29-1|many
TGCAGCGTTGAACCTAGCGGGGTTGGATTCGAGACCCAGTACTTC
CSVEPSGVGFETQYF
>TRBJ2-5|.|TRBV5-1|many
TGCGCCAGCAGCTTGGATCGGGATCCGGAGACCCAGTACTTC
CASSLDRDPETQYF
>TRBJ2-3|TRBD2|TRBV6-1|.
TGTGCTAGCACCGAGGCTAGCGGGATAACAGATACGCAGTATTTT
CASTEASGITDTQYF
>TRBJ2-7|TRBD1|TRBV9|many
TGTGCCAGCAGCGCTACAGGGGGTCACTACGAGCAGTACTTC
CASSATGGHYEQYF
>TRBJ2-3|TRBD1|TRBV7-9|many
TGTGCCAGCAGCTCCCGACAGGGACGCATCACAGATACGCAGTATTTT
CASSSRQGRITDTQYF
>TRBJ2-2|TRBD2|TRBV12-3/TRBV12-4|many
TGTGCCAGCAGTTTAGGGACTAGCGGCCTAACCGGGGAGCTGTTTTTT
CASSLGTSGLTGELFF
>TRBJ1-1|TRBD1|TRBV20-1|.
TGCAGTGCTAGAGATCAGGGGGTGGGCACTGAAGCTTTCTTT
CSARDQGVGTEAFF
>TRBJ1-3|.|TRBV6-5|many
TGTGCCAGCAGTTACTCGGTCCGACAGGCTGGAAACACCATATATTTT
CASSYSVRQAGNTIYF
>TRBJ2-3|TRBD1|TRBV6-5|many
TGTGCCAGCAGATCGACAGGGGGCACAGATACGCAGTATTTT
CASRSTGGTDTQYF
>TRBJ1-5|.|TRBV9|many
TGTGCCAGGGGGGGGGGGAGGAGCAATCAGCCCCAGCATTTT
CARGGGRSNQPQHF
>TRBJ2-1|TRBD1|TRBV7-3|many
TGTGCCAGCAGCGAGGGACAGGGGACCTACAATGAGCAGTTCTTC
CASSEGQGTYNEQFF
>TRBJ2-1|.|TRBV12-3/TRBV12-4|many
TGTGCCAGCAGCTGGACGCCCTCCGGTGAGCAGTTCTTC
CASSWTPSGEQFF
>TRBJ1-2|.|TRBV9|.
TGTGCCAGCAGCGTAGAAGGGGGTGTCGGTGGCTACACCTTC
CASSVEGGVGGYTF
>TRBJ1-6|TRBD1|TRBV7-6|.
TGTGCCAGCAGCACGACAGGGGGAGTAAATTCACCCCTCCACTTT
CASSTTGGVNSPLHF
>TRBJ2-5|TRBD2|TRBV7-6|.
TGTGCCAGCAGCTTAAGGGCGGGGGACCAAGAGACCCAGTCCTTC
CASSLRAGDQETQSF
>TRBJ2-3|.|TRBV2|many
TGTGCCAGCAGGTTGGTGGATACGCAGTATTTT
CASRLVDTQYF
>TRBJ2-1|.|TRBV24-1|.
TGTGCCACCAACACGGAGAAGCGCGCTGAGCGGTTCTTC
CATNTEKRAERFF
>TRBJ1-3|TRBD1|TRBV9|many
TGTGCCAGCAGCCGGGACAGTTATAGAAGAAACACCATATATTTT
CASSRDSYRRNTIYF
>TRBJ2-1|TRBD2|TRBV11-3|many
TGTGCCAGCAGCTTAGATTGCCTAGCGGGGGTTGCCTACAATGAGCAGTTCTTC
CASSLDCLAGVAYNEQFF
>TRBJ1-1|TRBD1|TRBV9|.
TGTGCCAGCAGCGCCACAGGGGAGGTGGGCACTGAAGCTTTCTTT
CASSATGEVGTEAFF
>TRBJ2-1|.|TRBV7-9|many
TGTGCCAGCAGCCCCCGGGCGAATAGCGGTTCGTACAATGAGCAGTTCTTC
CASSPRANSGSYNEQFF
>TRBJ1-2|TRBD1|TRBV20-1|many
TGCAGTGCTAGCGCCGGACAGGGAGCCCTCTATGGCTACACCTTC
CSASAGQGALYGYTF
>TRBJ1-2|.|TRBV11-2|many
TGTGCCAGCAGCTTTGAGAGAAGAGGGGACTATGGCTACACCTTC
CASSFERRGDYGYTF
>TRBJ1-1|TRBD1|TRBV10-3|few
TGTGCCATCAGACCTGGGACAGGGTTGAACACTGAAGCTTTCTTT
CAIRPGTGLNTEAFF
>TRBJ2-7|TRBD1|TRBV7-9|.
TGTGCCAGCAGCTCACAGGGGGCGGTCTACGAGCAGTACTTC
CASSSQGAVYEQYF
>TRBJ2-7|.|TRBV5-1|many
TGCGCCAGCAGCTTGGAGTCATTAGCCTACGAGCAGTACTTC
CASSLESLAYEQYF
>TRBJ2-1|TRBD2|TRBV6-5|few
TGTGCCAGCAAGCCGGGACTATCCGGCCATGAGCAGTTCTTC
CASKPGLSGHEQFF
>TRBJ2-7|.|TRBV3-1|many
TGTGCCAGCAGCCGTCTAGATCCCTACGAGCAGTACTTC
CASSRLDPYEQYF
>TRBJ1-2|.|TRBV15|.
TGTGCCACCAGCAGAGATGGAGGGTACTATGGCTACACCTTC
CATSRDGGYYGYTF
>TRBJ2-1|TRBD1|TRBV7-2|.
TGTGCCAGCAGCTCCGGGACAGGGATCAATGAGCAGTTCTTC
CASSSGTGINEQFF
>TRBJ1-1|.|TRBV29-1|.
TGCAGCGTCGAGATCAGGGAGAACACTGAAGCTTTCTTT
CSVEIRENTEAFF
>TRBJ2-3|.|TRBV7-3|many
TGTGCCAGCAGCTTAGGAGGCGGGGGCTTCACAGATACGCAGTATTTT
CASSLGGGGFTDTQYF
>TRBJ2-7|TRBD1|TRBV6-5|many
TGTGCCAGCAGTCCCCGGGACAGGGGCTACGAGCAGTACTTC
CASSPRDRGYEQYF
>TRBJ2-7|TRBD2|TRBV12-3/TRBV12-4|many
TGTGCCAGCAGTTTAGGGAGCGGGGTGAGAGCCTACGAGCAGTACTTC
CASSLGSGVRAYEQYF
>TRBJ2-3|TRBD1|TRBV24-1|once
TGTGCCACCAGCCCCGGGACAGGGACAGATACGCAGTATTTT
CATSPGTGTDTQYF
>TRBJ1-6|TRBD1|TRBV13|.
TGTGCCAGCAGCTTCGGGACAGGGGGCCGTTCACCCCTCCACTTT
CASSFGTGGRSPLHF
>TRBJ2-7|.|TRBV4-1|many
TGCGCCAGCAGCCAAGAGGCGGCTGGCTACGAGCAGTACTTC
CASSQEAAGYEQYF
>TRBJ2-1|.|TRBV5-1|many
TGCGCCAGCAGCTTGGACAGCTCCTACAATGAGCAGTTCTTC
CASSLDSSYNEQFF
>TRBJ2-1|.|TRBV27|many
TGTGCCAGCAGTCGGAACCTCTACAATGAGCAGTTCTTC
CASSRNLYNEQFF
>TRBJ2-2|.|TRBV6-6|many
TGTGCCAGCAGGCCGAGCGGTCAGAACACCGGGGAGCTGTTTTTT
CASRPSGQNTGELFF
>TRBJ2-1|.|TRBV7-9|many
TGTGCCAGCAGCTTTTCAGGAAGAAACAATGAGCAGTTCTTC
CASSFSGRNNEQFF
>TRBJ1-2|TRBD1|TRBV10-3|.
TGTGCCATCCAACAGGGGGCGCAGATCAATGGCTACACCTTC
CAIQQGAQINGYTF
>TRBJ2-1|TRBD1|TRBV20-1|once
TGCAGTGCTAGTCAGGGGGCATACAATGAGCAGTTCTTC
CSASQGAYNEQFF
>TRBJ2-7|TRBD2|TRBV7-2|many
TGTGCCAGCAGCTTAGCTAGCGGGAGTGTTTCCTACGAGCAGTACTTC
CASSLASGSVSYEQYF
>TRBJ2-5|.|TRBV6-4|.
TGTGCCAGCAGTGACCCCGGGGTTGGACAGAGAGGGGAGACCCAGTACTTC
CASSDPGVGQRGETQYF
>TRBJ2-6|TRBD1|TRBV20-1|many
TGCAGTGCTAGAGGACGGGTCCGGGACAGGGCCCACTCTGGGGCCAACGTCCTGACTTTC
CSARGRVRDRAHSGANVLTF
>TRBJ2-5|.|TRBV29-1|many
TGCAGCGTTGAGGCTGGGGGAGGTCAAGAGACCCAGTACTTC
CSVEAGGGQETQYF